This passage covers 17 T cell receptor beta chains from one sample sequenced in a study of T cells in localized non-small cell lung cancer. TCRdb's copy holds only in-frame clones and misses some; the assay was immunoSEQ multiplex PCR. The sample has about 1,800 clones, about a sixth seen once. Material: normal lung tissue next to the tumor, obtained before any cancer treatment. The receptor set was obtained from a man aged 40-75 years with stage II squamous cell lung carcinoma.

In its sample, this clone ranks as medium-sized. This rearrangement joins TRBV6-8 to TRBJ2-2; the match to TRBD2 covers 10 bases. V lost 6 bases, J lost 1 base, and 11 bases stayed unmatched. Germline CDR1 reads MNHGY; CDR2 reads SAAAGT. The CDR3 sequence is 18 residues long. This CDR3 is CASSFPPRLAGNTGELFF. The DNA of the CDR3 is TGTGCCAGCAGCTTCCCTCCCCGACTAGCGGGGAACACCGGGGAGCTGTTTTTT.

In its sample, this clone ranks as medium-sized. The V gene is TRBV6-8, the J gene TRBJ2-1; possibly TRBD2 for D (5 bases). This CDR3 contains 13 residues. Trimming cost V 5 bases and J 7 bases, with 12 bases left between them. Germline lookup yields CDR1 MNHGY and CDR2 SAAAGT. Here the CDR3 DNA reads TGTGCCAGCAGTACGAGGCTAGCTAATGAGCAGTTCTTC. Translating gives CASSTRLANEQFF.

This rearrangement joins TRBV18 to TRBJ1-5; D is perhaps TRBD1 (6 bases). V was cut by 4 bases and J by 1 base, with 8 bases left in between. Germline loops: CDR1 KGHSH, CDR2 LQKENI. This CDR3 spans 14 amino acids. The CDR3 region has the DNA TGTGCCAGCTCACTTACAGGGAGCAATCAGCCCCAGCATTTT. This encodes CASSLTGSNQPQHF.

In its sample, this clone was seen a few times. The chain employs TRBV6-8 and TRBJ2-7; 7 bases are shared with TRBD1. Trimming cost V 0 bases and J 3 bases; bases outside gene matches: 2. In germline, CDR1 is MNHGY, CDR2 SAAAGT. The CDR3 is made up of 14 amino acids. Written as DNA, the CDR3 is TGTGCCAGCAGTTACTCTCCAGGGGGCTACGAGCAGTACTTC. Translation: CASSYSPGGYEQYF.

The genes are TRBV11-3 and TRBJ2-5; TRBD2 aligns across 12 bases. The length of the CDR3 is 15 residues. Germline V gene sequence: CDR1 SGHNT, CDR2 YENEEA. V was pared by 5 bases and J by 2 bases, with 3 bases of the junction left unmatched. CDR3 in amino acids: CASSPGTSGQETQYF. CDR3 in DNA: TGTGCCAGCAGCCCCGGGACTAGCGGGCAAGAGACCCAGTACTTC.

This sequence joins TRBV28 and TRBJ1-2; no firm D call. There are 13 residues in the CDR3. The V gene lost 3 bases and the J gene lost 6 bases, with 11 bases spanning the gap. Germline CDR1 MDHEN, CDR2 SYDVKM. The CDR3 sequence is CASSFPAMDGYTF. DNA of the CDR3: TGTGCCAGCAGTTTCCCGGCGATGGATGGCTACACCTTC.

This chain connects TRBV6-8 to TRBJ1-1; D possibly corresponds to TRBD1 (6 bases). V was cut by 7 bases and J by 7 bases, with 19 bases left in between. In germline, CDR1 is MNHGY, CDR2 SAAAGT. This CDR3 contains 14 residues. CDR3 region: CASTPTGTSGEAFF. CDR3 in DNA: TGTGCCAGCACCCCTACAGGGACTTCGGGTGAAGCTTTCTTT.

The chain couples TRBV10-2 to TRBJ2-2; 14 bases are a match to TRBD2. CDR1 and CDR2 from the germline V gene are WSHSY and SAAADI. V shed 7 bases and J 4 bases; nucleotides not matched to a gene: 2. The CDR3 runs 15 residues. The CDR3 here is CASMGLAGVTGELFF. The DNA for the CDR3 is TGCGCCAGCATGGGACTAGCGGGAGTCACCGGGGAGCTGTTTTTT.

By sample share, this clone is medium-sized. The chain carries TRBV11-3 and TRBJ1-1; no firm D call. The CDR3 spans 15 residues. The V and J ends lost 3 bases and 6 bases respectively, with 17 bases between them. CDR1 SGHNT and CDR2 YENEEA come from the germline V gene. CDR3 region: CASSLGAQGTAEAFF. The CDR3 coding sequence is TGTGCCAGCAGCTTGGGAGCCCAAGGTACGGCTGAAGCTTTCTTT.

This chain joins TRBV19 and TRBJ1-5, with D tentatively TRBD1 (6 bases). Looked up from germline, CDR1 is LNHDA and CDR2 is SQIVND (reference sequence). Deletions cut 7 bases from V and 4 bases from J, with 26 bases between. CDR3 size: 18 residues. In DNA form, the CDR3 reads TGTGCCAGTACGGGTTATGAGAGCTCACAGGGAACTAATCAGCCCCAGCATTTT. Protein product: CASTGYESSQGTNQPQHF.

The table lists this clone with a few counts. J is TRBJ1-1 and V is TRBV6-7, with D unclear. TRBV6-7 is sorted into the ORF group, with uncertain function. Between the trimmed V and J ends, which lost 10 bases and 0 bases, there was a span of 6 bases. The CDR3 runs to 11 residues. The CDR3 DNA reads TGTGCCACCCAAATGAACACTGAAGCTTTCTTT. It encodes CATQMNTEAFF.

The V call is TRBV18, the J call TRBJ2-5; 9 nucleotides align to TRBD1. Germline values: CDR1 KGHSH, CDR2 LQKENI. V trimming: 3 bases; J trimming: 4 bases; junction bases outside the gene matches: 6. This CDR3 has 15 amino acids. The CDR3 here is CASSPGGQGLETQYF. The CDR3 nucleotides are TGTGCCAGCTCACCGGGAGGACAGGGGTTAGAGACCCAGTACTTC.

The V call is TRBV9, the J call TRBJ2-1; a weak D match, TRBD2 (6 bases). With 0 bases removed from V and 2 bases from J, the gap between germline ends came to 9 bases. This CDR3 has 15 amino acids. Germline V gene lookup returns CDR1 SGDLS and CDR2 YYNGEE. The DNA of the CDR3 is TGTGCCAGCAGCGTAGATAGCGGAACCTACAATGAGCAGTTCTTC. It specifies CASSVDSGTYNEQFF.

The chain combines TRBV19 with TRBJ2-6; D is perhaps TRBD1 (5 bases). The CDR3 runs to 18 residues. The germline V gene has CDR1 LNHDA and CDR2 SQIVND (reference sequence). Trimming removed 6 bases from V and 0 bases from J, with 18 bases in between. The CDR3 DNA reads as TGTGCCAGTAGGACTGAGACAGCCACAGTCTCTGGGGCCAACGTCCTGACTTTC. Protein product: CASRTETATVSGANVLTF.

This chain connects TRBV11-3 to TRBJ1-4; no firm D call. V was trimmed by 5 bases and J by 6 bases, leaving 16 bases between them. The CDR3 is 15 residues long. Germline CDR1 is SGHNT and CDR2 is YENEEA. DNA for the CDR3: TGTGCCAGCAGCCCCTCACAGAACGACTATGAAAAACTGTTTTTT. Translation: CASSPSQNDYEKLFF. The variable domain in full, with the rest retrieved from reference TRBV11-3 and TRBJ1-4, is EAGVVQSPRYKIIEKKQPVAFWCNPISGHNTLYWYLQNLGQGPELLIRYENEEAVDDSQLPKDRFSAERLKGVDSTLKIQPAELGDSAVYLCASSPSQNDYEKLFFGSGTQLSVL.

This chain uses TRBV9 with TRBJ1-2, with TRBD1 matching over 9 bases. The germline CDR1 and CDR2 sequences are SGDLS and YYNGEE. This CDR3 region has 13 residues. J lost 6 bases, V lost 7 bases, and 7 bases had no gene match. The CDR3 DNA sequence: TGTGCCAGCCAGACAGGGGGGCTCAATGGCTACACCTTC. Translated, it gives CASQTGGLNGYTF.

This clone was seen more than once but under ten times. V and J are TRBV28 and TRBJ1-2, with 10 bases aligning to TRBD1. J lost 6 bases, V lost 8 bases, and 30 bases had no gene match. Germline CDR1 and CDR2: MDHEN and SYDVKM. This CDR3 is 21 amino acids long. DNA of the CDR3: TGTGCCAGCCCTATTTTAGGGCGACAGGGGGCTTCCCTCATCCCACGAAATGGCTACACCTTC. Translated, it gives CASPILGRQGASLIPRNGYTF.